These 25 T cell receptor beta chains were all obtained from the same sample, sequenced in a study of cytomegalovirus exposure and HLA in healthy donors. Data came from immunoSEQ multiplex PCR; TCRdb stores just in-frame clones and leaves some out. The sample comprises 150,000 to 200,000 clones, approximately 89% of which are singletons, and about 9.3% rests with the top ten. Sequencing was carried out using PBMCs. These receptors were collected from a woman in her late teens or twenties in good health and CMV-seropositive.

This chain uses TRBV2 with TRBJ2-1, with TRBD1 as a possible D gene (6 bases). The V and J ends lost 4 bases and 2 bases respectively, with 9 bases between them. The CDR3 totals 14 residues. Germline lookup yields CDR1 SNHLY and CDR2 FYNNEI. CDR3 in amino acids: CASSVRTAYNEQFF. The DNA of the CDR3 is TGTGCCAGCAGTGTGAGGACAGCCTACAATGAGCAGTTCTTC.

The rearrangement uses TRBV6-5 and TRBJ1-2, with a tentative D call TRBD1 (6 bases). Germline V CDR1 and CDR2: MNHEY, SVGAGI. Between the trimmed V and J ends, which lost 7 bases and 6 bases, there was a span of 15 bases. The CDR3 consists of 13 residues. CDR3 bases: TGTGCCAGCACCCCCCAACAGGGCGATGGCTACACCTTC. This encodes CASTPQQGDGYTF.

The CDR3 spells CASSRSGTGVWDEQFF. The CDR3 DNA reads TGTGCCAGCAGCAGATCCGGGACAGGGGTTTGGGATGAGCAGTTCTTC. The chain is built from TRBV7-9 and TRBJ2-1, with TRBD1 identical over 10 bases. The CDR3 runs 16 residues. CDR1 and CDR2 from the germline V gene are SEHNR and FQNEAQ (reference sequence). V shed 5 bases and J 8 bases; nucleotides not matched to a gene: 12.

CDR3 bases: TGTGCCAGCAGCTTTCGAAGCAGCACAGATACGCAGTATTTT. This translates into CASSFRSSTDTQYF. The chain uses TRBV5-4 and TRBJ2-3; no reliable D call. The CDR3 has 14 residues. V lost 2 bases, J lost 0 bases, and 7 bases lay in between. Per germline, CDR1 SGHNT and CDR2 YYREEE (reference sequence).

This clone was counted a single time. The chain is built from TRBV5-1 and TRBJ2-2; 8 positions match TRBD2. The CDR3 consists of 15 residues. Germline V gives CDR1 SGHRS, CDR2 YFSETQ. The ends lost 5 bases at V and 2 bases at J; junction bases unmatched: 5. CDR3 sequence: CASSLSGANTGELFF. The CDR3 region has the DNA TGCGCCAGCAGTCTTAGCGGGGCTAACACCGGGGAGCTGTTTTTT.

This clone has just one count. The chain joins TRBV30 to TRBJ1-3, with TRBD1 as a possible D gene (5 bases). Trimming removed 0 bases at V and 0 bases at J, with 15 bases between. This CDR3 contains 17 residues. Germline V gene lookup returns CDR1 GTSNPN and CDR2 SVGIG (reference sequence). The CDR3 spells CAWSVLERTNSGNTIYF. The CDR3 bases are TGTGCCTGGAGTGTACTGGAAAGGACAAACTCTGGAAACACCATATATTTT.

In nucleotides, the CDR3 is TGCGCCAGCAGCCCGGCCGGGACAGGGTCACCCTACGAGCAGTACTTC. As protein: CASSPAGTGSPYEQYF. The gene calls are TRBV4-3 and TRBJ2-7; TRBD1 matches 9 bases. This CDR3 region has 16 residues. Unmatched junction bases numbered 9, after V lost 4 bases and J lost 2 bases. Germline-derived CDR1 and CDR2 are LGHNA and YSLEER.

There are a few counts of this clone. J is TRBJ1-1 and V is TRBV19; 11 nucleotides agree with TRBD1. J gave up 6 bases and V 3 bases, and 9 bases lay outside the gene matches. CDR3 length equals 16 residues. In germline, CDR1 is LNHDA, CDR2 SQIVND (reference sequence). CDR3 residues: CASSMDRGLAYAEAFF. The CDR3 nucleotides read TGTGCCAGTAGTATGGACAGGGGGCTAGCTTACGCTGAAGCTTTCTTT.

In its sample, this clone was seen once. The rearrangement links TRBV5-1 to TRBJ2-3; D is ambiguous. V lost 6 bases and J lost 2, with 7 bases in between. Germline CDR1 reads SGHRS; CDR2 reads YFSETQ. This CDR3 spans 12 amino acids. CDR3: CASTPNTDTQYF. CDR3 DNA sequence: TGCGCCAGCACCCCAAACACAGATACGCAGTATTTT.

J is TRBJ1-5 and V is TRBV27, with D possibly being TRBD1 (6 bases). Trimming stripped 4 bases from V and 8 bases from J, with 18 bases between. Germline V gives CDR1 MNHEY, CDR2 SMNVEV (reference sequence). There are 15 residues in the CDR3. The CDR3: CASSSKYRALKPQHF. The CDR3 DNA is TGTGCCAGCAGTTCGAAATACAGGGCGCTCAAGCCCCAGCATTTT.

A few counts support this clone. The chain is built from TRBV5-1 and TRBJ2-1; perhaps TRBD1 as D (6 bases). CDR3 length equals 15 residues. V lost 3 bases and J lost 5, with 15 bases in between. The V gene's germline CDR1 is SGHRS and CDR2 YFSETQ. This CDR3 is CASSWQTGWDNEQFF. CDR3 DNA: TGCGCCAGCAGCTGGCAGACAGGATGGGACAATGAGCAGTTCTTC. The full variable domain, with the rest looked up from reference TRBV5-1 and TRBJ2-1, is KAGVTQTPRYLIKTRGQQVTLSCSPISGHRSVSWYQQTPGQGLQFLFEYFSETQRNKGNFPGRFSGRQFSNSRSEMNVSTLELGDSALYLCASSWQTGWDNEQFFGPGTRLTVL.

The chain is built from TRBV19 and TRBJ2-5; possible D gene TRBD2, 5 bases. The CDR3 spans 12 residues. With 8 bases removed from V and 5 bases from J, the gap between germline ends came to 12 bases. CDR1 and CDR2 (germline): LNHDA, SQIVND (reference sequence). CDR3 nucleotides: TGTGCCAGTCGGTCGACGGGGGAGACCCAGTACTTC. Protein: CASRSTGETQYF.

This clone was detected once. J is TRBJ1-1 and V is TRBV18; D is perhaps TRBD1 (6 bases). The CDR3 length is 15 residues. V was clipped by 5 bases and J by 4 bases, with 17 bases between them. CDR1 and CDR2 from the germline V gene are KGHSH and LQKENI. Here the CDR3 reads CASSASTGVSTEAFF. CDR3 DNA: TGTGCCAGCTCAGCATCGACAGGAGTTAGCACTGAAGCTTTCTTT.

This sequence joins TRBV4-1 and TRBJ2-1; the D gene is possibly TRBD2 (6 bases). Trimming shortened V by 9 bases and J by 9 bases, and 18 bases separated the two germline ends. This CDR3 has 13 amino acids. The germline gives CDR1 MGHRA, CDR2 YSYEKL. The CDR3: CASKGLGVIEQFF. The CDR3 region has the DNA TGCGCCAGTAAGGGACTGGGGGTTATTGAGCAGTTCTTC.

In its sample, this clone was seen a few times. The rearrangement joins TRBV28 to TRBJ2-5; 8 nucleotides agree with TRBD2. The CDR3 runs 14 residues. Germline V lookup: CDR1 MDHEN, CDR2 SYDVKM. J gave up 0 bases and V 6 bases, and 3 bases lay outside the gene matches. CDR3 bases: TGTGCCAGCAGCCCGGGAGGGAACCAAGAGACCCAGTACTTC. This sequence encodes CASSPGGNQETQYF.

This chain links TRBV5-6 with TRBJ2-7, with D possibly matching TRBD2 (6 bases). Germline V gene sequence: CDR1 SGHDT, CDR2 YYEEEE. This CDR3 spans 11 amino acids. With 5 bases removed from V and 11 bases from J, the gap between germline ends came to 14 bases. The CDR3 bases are TGTGCCAGCAGTTCGGGGGATTGGGAGTACTTC. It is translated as CASSSGDWEYF.

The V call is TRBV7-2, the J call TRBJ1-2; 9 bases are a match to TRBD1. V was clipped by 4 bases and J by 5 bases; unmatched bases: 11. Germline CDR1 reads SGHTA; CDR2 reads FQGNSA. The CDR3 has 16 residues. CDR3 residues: CASSSHGVQGAYGYTF. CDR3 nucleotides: TGTGCCAGCAGCTCGCACGGGGTACAGGGGGCGTATGGCTACACCTTC. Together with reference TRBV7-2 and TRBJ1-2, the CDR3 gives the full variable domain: GAGVSQSPSNKVTEKGKDVELRCDPISGHTALYWYRQSLGQGLEFLIYFQGNSAPDKSGLPSDRFSAERTGGSVSTLTIQRTQQEDSAVYLCASSSHGVQGAYGYTFGSGTRLTVV.

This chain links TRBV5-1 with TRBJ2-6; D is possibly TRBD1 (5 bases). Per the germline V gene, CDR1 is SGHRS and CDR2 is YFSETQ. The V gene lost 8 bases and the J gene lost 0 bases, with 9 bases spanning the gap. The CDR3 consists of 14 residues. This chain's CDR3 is CASSGFSGANVLTF. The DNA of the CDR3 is TGCGCCAGTTCAGGGTTCTCTGGGGCCAACGTCCTGACTTTC.

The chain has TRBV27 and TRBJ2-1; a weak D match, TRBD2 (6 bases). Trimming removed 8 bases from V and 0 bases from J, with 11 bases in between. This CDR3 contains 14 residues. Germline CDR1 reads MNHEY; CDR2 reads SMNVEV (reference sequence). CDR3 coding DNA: TGTGCCAGCGCGCCTAGCGCCTCCTACAATGAGCAGTTCTTC. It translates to CASAPSASYNEQFF.

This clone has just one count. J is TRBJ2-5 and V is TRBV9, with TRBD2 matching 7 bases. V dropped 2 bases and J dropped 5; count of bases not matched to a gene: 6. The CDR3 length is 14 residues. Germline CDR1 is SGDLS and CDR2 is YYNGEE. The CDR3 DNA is TGTGCCAGCAGCGTCGGGGGGATTCGGGAGACCCAGTACTTC. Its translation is CASSVGGIRETQYF. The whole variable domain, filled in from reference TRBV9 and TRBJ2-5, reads DSGVTQTPKHLITATGQRVTLRCSPRSGDLSVYWYQQSLDQGLQFLIQYYNGEERAKGNILERFSAQQFPDLHSELNLSSLELGDSALYFCASSVGGIRETQYFGPGTRLLVL.

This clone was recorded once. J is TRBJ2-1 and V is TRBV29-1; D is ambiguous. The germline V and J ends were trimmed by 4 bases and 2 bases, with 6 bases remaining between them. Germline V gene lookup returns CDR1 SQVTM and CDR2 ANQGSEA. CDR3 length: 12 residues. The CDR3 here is CSVVVPYNEQFF. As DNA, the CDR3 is TGCAGCGTTGTAGTCCCCTACAATGAGCAGTTCTTC.

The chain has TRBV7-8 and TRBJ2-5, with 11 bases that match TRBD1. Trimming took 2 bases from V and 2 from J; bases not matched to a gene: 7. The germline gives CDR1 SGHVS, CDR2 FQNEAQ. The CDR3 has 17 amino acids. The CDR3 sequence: CASSLRDRGMGQETQYF. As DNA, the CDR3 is TGTGCCAGCAGCTTAAGGGACAGGGGGATGGGACAAGAGACCCAGTACTTC.

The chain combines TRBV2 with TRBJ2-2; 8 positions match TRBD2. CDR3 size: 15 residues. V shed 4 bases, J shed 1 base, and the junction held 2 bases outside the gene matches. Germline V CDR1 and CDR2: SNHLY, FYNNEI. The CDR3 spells CASSGSGVNTGELFF. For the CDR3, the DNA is TGTGCCAGCAGTGGTAGCGGGGTGAACACCGGGGAGCTGTTTTTT.

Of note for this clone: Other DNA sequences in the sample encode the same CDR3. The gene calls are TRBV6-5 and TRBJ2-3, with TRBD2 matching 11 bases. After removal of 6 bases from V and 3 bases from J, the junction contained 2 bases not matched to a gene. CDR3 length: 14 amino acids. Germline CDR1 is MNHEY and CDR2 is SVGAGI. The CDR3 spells CASSRLAGTDTQYF. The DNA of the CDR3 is TGTGCCAGCAGCAGACTAGCGGGGACAGATACGCAGTATTTT.

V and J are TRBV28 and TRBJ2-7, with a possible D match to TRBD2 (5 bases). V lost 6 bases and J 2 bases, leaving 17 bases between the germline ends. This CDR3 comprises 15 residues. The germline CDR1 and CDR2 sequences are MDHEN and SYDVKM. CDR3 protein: CASSPTLALAYEQYF. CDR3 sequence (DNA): TGTGCCAGCAGCCCAACTCTAGCCCTGGCCTACGAGCAGTACTTC.